This T cell receptor (beta chain) was retrieved from a study of cytomegalovirus exposure and HLA in healthy donors. As concerns this clone: Its antigen is not known. Other DNA variants within this sample encode the same CDR3.

From germline, CDR1 is MNHEY and CDR2 SMNVEV (reference sequence). Deletions cut 5 bases from V and 3 bases from J, with 4 bases between. The CDR3 length is 11 residues. Whole-study results and caveats: In most subjects, TCR beta sequences reportedly gave accurate predictions of HLA-A and HLA-B alleles. Some V segments, TRBV6-2 and TRBV6-3 among them, were indistinguishable and were therefore excluded. Productive status was seen about 87% or about 30% of the time for most TCR beta V segments in an earlier analysis.

The study ran its PCR with 60 Vbeta and 13 Jbeta primers. Assay used: immunoSEQ multiplex PCR; TCRdb lists only in-frame clones, some missing. The data contain roughly 100,000 clones, 78% of them singletons. The receptor was isolated from a woman in her thirties or forties in good health and CMV-seronegative. Sequencing was done on a sample of PBMCs. The genes are TRBV27 and TRBJ1-1; D remains ambiguous. The CDR3 region has the DNA TGTGCCAGCAGTAGCTACACTGAAGCTTTCTTT. Its translation is CASSSYTEAFF.